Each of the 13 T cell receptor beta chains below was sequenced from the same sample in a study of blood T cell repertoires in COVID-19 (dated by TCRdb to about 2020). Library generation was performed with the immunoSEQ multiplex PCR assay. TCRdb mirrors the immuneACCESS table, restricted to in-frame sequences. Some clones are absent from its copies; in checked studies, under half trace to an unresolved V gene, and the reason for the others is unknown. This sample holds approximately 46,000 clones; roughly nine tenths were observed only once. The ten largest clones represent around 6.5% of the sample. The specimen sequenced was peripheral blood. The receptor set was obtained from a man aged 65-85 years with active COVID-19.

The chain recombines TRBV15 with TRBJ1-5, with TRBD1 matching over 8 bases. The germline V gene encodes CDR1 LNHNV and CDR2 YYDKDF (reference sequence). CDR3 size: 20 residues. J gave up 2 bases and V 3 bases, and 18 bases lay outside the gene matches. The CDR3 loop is CATSSPGAGGVGHGNQPQHF. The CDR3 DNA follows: TGTGCCACCAGCAGTCCGGGGGCAGGGGGCGTCGGACACGGCAATCAGCCCCAGCATTTT.

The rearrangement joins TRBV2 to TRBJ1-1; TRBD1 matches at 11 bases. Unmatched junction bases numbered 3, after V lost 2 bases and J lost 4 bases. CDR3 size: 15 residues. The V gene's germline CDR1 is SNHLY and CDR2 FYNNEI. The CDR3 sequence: CASSESGTGGTEAFF. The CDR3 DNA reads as TGTGCCAGCAGTGAATCAGGGACAGGGGGCACTGAAGCTTTCTTT.

The CDR3 DNA is TGCGCCAGCAGCCAAGAAAAGGGGGCGAGGTACAATGAGCAGTTCTTC. It codes for CASSQEKGARYNEQFF. The chain carries TRBV4-3 and TRBJ2-1; TRBD1 matches 7 bases. The CDR3 runs to 16 residues. With 0 bases clipped from V and 4 bases from J, the junction kept 6 bases outside the gene matches. The germline V gene has CDR1 LGHNA and CDR2 YSLEER.

CDR3 DNA sequence: TGCAGCGTTGCGCAGGGCCAGGACTATGGCTACACCTTC. Amino acid sequence: CSVAQGQDYGYTF. The rearrangement joins TRBV29-1 to TRBJ1-2; D perhaps matches TRBD1 (5 bases). Per the germline V gene, CDR1 is SQVTM and CDR2 is ANQGSEA. V shed 4 bases and J shed 3 bases, with 12 bases lying between them. CDR3 length: 13 residues.

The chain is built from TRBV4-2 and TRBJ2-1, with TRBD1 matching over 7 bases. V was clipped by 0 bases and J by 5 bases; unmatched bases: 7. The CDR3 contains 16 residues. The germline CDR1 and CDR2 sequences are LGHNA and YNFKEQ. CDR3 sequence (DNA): TGTGCCAGCAGCCAAGAACCGGGACAGCGAAACAATGAGCAGTTCTTC. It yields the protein CASSQEPGQRNNEQFF.

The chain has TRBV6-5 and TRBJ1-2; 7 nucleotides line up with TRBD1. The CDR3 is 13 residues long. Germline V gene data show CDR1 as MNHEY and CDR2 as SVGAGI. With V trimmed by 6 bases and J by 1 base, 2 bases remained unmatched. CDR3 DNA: TGTGCCAGCAGGGGACAGAGTAACTATGGCTACACCTTC. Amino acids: CASRGQSNYGYTF.

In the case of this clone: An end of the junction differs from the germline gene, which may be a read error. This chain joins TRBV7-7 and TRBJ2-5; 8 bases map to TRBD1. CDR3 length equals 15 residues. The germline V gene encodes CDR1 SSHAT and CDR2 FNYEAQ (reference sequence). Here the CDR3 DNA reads TGTGCTAGCAGCCCTCTCACAGGGGGAGGAGAGACCCAGTACTTC. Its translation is CASSPLTGGGETQYF.

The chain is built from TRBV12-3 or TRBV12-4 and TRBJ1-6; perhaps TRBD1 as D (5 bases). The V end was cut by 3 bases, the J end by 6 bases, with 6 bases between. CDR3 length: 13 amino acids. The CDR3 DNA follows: TGTGCCAGCAGTTTTCAGGGTAATTCACCCCTCCACTTT. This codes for CASSFQGNSPLHF.

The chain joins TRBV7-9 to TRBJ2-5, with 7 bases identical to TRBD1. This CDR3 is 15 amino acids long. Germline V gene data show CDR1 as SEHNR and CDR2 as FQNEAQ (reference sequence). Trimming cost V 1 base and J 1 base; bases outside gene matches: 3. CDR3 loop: CASSLVGTVQETQYF. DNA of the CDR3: TGTGCCAGCAGCTTAGTCGGGACAGTCCAAGAGACCCAGTACTTC.

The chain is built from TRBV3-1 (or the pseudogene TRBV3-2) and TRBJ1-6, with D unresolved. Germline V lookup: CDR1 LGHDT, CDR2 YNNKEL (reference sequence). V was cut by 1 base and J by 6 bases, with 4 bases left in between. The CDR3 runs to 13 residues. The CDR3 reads CASSQARNSPLHF. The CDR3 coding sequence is TGTGCCAGCAGCCAAGCGCGTAATTCACCCCTCCACTTT.

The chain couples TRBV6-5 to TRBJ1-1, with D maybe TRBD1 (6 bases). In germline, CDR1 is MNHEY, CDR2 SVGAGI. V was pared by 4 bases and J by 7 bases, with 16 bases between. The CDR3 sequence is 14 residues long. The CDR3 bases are TGTGCCAGCAGTTTAGGAGGGGGGGGTGATGAAGCTTTCTTT. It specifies CASSLGGGGDEAFF.

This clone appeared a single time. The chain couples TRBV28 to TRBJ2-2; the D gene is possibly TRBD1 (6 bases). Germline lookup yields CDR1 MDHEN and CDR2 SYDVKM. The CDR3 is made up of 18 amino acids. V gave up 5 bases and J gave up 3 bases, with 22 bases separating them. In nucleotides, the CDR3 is TGTGCCAGCAGTCTTAAGAGATATGGGGGCGCGGACACCGGGGAGCTGTTTTTT. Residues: CASSLKRYGGADTGELFF.

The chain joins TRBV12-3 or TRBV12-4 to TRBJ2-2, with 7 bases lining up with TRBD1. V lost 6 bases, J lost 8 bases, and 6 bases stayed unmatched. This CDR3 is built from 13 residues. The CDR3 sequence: CASRTGIVGELFF. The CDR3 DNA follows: TGTGCCAGCAGGACAGGGATTGTGGGGGAGCTGTTTTTT.